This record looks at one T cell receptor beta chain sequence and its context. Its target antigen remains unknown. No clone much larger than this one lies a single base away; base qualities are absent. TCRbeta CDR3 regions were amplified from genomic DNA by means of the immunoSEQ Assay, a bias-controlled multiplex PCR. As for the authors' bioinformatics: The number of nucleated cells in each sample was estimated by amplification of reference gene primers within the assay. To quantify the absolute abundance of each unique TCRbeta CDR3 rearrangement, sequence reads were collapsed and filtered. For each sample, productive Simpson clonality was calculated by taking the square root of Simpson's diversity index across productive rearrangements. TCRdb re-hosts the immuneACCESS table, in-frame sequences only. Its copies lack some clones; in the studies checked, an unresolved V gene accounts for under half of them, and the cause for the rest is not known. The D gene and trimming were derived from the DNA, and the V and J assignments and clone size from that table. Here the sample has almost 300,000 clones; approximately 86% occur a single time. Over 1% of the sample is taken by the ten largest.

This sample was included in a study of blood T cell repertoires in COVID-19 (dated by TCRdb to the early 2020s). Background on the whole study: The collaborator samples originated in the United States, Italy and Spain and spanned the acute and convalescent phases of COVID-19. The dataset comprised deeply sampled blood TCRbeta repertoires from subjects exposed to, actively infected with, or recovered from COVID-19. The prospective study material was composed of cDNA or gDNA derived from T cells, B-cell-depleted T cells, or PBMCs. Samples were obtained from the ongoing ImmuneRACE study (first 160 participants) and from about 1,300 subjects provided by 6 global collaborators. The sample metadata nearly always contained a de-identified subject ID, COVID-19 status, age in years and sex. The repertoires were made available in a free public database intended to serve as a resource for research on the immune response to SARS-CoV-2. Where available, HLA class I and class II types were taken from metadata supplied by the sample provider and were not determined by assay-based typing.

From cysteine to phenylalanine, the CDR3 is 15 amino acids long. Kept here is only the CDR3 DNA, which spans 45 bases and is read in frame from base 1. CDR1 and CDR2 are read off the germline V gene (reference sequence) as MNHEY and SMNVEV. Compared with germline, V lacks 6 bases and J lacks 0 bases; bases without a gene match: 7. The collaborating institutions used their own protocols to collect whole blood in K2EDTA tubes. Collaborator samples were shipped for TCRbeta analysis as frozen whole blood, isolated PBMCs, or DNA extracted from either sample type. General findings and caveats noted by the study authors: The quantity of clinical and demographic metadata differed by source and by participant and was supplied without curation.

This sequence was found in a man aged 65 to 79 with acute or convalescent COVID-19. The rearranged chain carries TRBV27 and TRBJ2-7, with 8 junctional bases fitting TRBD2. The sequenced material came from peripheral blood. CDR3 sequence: CASSVSGGRSYEQYF. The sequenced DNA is TGTGCCAGCAGCGTCAGCGGGGGCCGCTCCTACGAGCAGTACTTC.